The T cell receptor (beta chain) under discussion was sequenced for a study of T cell responses to AZD1222 COVID-19 vaccine. Overall study results and limits: A reported finding is that nearly half of spike-specific TCRs target unmutated variant regions. Researchers took repertoire samples only after the peak T cell response had come. Clonal diversity was possibly underestimated, and the donors were mostly white British, with more females.

Per the germline V gene, CDR1 is MNHEY and CDR2 is SVGEGT. The CDR3 length is 16 residues. The V segment lost 2 bases and the J segment 10 bases; nucleotides outside the gene matches: 7. Sequencing was performed with immunoSEQ multiplex PCR; in TCRdb, only in-frame clones are kept and a portion is missing. The sample holds approximately 120,000 clones, about 88% seen once. Remarks on this clone: Its antigen remains unidentified.

The material sequenced was peripheral blood, taken on day 0 of AZD1222 vaccination. The receptor's source is an adult in good health. The chain joins TRBV6-2 or TRBV6-3 to TRBJ2-1; 14 bases are a match to TRBD2. CDR3 residues: CASSYNRLAGGSEQFF. CDR3 sequence (DNA): TGTGCCAGCAGTTACAACCGACTAGCGGGGGGGAGCGAGCAGTTCTTC.